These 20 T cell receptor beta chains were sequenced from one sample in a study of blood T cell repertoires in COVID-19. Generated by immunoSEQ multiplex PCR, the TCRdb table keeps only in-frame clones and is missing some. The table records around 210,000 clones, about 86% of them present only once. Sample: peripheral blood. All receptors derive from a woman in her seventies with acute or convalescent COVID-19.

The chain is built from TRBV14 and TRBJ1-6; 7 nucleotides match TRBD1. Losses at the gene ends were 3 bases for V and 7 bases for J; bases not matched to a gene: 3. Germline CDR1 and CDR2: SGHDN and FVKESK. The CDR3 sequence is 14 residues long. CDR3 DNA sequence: TGTGCCAGCAGCCATACAGGGGCGAATTCACCCCTCCACTTT. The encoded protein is CASSHTGANSPLHF.

The CDR3 DNA reads TGTGCCAGCAGCGCATCGGGACTAGTCGATGAGCAGTTCTTC. It encodes CASSASGLVDEQFF. The chain joins TRBV7-8 to TRBJ2-1; 8 bases line up with TRBD2. The V gene's germline CDR1 is SGHVS and CDR2 FQNEAQ. After removal of 5 bases from V and 8 bases from J, the junction contained 8 bases not matched to a gene. This CDR3 has 14 residues.

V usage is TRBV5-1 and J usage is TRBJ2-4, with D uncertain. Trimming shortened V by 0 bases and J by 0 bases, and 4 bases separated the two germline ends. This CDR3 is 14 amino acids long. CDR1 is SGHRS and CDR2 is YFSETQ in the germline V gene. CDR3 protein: CASSLDGAKNIQYF. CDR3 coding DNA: TGCGCCAGCAGCTTGGACGGAGCCAAAAACATTCAGTACTTC.

The CDR3 DNA reads TGTGCCAGCAGCTTAGCCGGGGCTAGCGGGGGGGAAAAAGAGACCCAGTACTTC. Protein product: CASSLAGASGGEKETQYF. This chain links TRBV7-2 with TRBJ2-5; the match to TRBD2 covers 12 bases. This CDR3 contains 18 residues. CDR1 is SGHTA, CDR2 FQGNSA, per germline. V lost 0 bases and J lost 3; bases outside the gene matches: 8.

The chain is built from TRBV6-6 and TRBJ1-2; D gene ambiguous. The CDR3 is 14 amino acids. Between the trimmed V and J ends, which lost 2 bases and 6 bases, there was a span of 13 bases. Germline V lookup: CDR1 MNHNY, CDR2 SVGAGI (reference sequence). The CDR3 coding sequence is TGTGCCAGCAGTTACCGGGGAGTAGATGATGGCTACACCTTC. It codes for CASSYRGVDDGYTF.

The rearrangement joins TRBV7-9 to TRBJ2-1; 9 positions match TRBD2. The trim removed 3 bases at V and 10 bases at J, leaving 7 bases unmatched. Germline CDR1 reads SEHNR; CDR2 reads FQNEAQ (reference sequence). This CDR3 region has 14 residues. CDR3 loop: CASSFGLAGLEQFF. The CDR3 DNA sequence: TGTGCCAGCAGCTTCGGCCTAGCGGGATTGGAGCAGTTCTTC.

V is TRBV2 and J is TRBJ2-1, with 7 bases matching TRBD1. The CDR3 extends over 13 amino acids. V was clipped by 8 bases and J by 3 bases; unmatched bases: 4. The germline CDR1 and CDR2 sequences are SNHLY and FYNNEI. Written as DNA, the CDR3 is TGTGCCAGCTCGAGACAGGGCTACAATGAGCAGTTCTTC. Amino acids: CASSRQGYNEQFF.

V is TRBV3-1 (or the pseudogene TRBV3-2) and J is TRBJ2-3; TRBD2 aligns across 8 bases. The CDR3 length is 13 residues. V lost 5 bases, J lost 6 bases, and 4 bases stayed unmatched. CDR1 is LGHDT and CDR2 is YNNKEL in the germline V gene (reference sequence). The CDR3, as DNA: TGTGCCAGCAGCTTCCGACTAGCGGATACGCAGTATTTT. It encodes CASSFRLADTQYF.

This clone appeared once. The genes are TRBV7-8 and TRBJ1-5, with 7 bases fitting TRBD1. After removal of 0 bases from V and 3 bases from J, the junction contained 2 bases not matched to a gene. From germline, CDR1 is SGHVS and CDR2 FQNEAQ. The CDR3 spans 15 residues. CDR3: CASSLAGTVNQPQHF. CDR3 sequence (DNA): TGTGCCAGCAGCTTAGCTGGGACAGTCAATCAGCCCCAGCATTTT.

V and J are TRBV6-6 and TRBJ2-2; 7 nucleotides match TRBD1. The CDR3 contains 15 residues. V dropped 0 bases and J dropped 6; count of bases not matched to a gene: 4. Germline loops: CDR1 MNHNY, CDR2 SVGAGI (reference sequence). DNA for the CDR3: TGTGCCAGCAGTTACTCACAGGGGTTTGCCGGGGAGCTGTTTTTT. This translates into CASSYSQGFAGELFF.

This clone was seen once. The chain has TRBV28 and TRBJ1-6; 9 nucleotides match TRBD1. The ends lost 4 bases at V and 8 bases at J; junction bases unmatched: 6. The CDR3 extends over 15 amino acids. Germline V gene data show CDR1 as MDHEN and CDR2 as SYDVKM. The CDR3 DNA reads TGTGCCAGCAGTTCCCCGGGACAGGGTCATTCACCCCTCCACTTT. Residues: CASSSPGQGHSPLHF. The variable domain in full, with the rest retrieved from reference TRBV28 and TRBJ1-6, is DVKVTQSSRYLVKRTGEKVFLECVQDMDHENMFWYRQDPGLGLRLIYFSYDVKMKEKGDIPEGYSVSREKKERFSLILESASTNQTSMYLCASSSPGQGHSPLHFGNGTRLTVT.

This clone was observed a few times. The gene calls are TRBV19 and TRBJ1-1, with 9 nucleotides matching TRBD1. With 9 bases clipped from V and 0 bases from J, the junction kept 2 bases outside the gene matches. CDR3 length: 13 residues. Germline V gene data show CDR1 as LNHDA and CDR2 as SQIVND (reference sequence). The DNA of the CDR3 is TGTGCCAGCGGGACAGGGATGAACACTGAAGCTTTCTTT. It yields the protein CASGTGMNTEAFF.

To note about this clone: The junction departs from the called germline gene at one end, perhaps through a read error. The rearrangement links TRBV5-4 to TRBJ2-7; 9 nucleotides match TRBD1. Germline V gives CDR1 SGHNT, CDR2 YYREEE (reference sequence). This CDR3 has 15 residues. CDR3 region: CASSEGGTGIYAQYF. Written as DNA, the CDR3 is TGTGCCAGCAGCGAGGGCGGGACAGGGATCTACGCGCAGTACTTC.

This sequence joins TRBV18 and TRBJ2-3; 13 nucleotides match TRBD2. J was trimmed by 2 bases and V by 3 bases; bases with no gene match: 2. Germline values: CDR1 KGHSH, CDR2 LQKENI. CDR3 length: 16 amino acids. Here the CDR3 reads CASSPTSGRATDTQYF. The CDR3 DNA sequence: TGTGCCAGCTCACCTACTAGCGGGAGGGCCACAGATACGCAGTATTTT.

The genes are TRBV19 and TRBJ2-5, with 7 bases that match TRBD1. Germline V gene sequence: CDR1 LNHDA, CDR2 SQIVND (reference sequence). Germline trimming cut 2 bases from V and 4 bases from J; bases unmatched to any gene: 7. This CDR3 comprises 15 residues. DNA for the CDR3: TGTGCCAGTAGTATAACAGGGGATAGAGGAGAGACCCAGTACTTC. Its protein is CASSITGDRGETQYF. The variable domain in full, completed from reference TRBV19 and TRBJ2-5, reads DGGITQSPKYLFRKEGQNVTLSCEQNLNHDAMYWYRQDPGQGLRLIYYSQIVNDFQKGDIAEGYSVSREKKESFPLTVTSAQKNPTAFYLCASSITGDRGETQYFGPGTRLLVL.

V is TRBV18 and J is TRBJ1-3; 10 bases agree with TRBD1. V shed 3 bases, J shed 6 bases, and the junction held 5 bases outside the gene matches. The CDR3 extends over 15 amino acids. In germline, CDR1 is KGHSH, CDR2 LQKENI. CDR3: CASSPSGTGENTIYF. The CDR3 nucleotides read TGTGCCAGCTCACCTTCGGGGACAGGGGAAAACACCATATATTTT.

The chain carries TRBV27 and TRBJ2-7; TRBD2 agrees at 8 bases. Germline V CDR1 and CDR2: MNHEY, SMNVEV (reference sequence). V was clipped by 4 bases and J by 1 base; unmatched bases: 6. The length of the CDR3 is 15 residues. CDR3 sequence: CASSSGLGMSYEQYF. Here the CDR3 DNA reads TGTGCCAGCAGTTCGGGACTAGGCATGTCCTACGAGCAGTACTTC.

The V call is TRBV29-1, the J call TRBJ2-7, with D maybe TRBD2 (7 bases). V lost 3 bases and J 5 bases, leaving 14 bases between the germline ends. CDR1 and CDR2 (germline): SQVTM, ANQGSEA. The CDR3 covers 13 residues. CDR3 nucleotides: TGCAGCGTTGAGGCGGGGGCGGTACACGAGCAGTACTTC. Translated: CSVEAGAVHEQYF.

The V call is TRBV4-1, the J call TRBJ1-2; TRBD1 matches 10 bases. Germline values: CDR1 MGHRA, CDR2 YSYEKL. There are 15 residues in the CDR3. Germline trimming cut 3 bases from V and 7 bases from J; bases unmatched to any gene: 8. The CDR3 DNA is TGCGCCAGCAGCCAGTTGGGACAGGGGTATGCTGGCTACACCTTC. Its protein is CASSQLGQGYAGYTF.

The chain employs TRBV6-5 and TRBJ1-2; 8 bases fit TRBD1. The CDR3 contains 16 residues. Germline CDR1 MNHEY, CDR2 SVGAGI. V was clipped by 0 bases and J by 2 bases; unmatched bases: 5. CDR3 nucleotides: TGTGCCAGCAGTTACTCAACAGGGGGTTCGAACTATGGCTACACCTTC. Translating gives CASSYSTGGSNYGYTF.